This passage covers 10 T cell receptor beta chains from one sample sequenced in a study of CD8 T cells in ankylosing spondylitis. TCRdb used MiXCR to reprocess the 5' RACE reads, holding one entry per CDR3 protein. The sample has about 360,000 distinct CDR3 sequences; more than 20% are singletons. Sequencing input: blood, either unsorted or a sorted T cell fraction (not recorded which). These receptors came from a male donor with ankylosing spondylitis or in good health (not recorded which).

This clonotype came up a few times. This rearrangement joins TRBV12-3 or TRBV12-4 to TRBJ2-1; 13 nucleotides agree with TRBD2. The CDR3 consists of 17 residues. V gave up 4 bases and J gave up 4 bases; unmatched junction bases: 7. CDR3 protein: CASSYRLAGGLYNEQFF. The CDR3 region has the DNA TGTGCCAGCAGTTACCGACTAGCGGGGGGTCTATACAATGAGCAGTTCTTC.

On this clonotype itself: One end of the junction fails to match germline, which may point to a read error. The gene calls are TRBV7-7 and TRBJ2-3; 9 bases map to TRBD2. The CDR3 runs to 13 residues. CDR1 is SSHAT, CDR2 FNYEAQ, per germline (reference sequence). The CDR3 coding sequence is TGTGCTAGCAGCTTAGCGGGAGACGGTACGCAGTATTTT. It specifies CASSLAGDGTQYF. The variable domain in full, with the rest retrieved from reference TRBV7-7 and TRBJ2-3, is GAGVSQSPRYKVTKRGQDVTLRCDPISSHATLYWYQQALGQGPEFLTYFNYEAQPDKSGLPSDRFSAERPEGSISTLTIQRTEQRDSAMYRCASSLAGDGTQYFGPGTRLTVL.

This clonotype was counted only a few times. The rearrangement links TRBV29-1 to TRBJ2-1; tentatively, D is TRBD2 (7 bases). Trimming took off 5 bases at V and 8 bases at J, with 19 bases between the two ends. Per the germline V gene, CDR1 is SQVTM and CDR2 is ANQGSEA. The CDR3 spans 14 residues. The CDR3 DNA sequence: TGCAGCGTTCACAAGGGGGGAGGGTTCGATGAGCAGTTCTTC. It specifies CSVHKGGGFDEQFF.

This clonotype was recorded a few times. The CDR3 DNA reads TGTGCCAGCAGTTCCGGACAGGGGGCTAACCAAGAGACCCAGTACTTC. It translates to CASSSGQGANQETQYF. This rearrangement joins TRBV3-1 to TRBJ2-5, with 11 nucleotides matching TRBD1. The germline gives CDR1 LGHDT, CDR2 YNNKEL (reference sequence). The CDR3 is 16 residues long. The V gene end was trimmed by 6 bases and the J gene end by 0 bases; junction bases not matched to a gene: 6.

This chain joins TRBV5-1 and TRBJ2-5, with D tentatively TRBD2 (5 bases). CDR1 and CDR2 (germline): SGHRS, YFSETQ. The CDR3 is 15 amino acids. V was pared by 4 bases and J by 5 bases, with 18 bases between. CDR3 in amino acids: CASSLRPGFMETQYF. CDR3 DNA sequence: TGCGCCAGCAGCCTCCGGCCGGGGTTTATGGAGACCCAGTACTTC.

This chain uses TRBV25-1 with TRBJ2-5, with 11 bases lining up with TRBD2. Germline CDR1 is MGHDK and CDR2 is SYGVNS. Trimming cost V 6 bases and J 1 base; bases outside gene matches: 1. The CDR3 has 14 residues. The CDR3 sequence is CASRGLAVQETQYF. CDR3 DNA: TGTGCCAGCAGGGGACTAGCGGTCCAAGAGACCCAGTACTTC.

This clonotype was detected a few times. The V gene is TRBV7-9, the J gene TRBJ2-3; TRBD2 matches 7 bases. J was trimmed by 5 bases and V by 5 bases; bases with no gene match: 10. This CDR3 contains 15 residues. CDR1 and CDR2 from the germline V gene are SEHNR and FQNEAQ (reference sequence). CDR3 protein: CASSLPSAGVDTQYF. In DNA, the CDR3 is TGTGCCAGCAGCCTACCCTCGGCGGGGGTAGATACGCAGTATTTT.

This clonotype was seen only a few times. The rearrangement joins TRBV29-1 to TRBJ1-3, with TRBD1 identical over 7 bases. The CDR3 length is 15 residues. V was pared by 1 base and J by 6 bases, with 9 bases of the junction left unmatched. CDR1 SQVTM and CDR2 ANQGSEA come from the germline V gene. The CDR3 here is CSVEGEQGNVNTIYF. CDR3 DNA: TGCAGCGTTGAAGGAGAACAGGGGAATGTAAACACCATATATTTT.

The CDR3 is CASGYSMATGLFF. CDR3 coding DNA: TGTGCCAGTGGGTACTCAATGGCCACCGGGCTGTTTTTT. The rearrangement joins TRBV6-2 or TRBV6-3 to TRBJ2-2, with unresolved D. V dropped 9 bases and J dropped 13 bases, with 21 bases sitting between them. Germline V gives CDR1 MNHEY, CDR2 SVGEGT. The length of the CDR3 is 13 residues.

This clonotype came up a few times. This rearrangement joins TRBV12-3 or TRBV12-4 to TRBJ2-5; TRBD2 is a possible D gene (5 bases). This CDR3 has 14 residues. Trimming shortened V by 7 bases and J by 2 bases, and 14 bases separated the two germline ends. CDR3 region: CASTLEGLQETQYF. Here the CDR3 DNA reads TGTGCCAGCACCCTAGAGGGCTTACAAGAGACCCAGTACTTC.